This T cell receptor beta chain derives from a study of molecular identifiers for immune sequencing clone quantification. Study results and limitations: Clones that had above 20 RNA copies took up over 98% of effector molecules but under 1% in naive cells.

Libraries of naive CD8 T cells were made from 20,000 to 1,000,000 sorted cells. They used 10%, 30% or 50% RNA. This CDR3 has 12 residues. Deletions cut 4 bases from V and 8 bases from J, with 9 bases between. From the PCR reads, TCRdb called clonotypes with MiXCR, one entry per CDR3 protein. The sample consists of about 500,000 distinct CDR3 sequences, 25% of them appearing once. This clonotype was counted ten times or more. Antigen unknown. Material: naive CD8+ T cells from blood, with Jurkat cell RNA spiked in. Subset noted: FACS-sorted CD8+CD4-CCR7+CD45RA+ naive T cells. The source of this sequence is a human donor in good health. Some libraries in this study had Jurkat cell RNA spiked in. This chain uses TRBV12-3 or TRBV12-4 with TRBJ2-4, with D tentatively TRBD1 (5 bases). DNA of the CDR3: TGTGCCAGCAGTTCTGACAGTTACATTCAGTACTTC. Protein: CASSSDSYIQYF.